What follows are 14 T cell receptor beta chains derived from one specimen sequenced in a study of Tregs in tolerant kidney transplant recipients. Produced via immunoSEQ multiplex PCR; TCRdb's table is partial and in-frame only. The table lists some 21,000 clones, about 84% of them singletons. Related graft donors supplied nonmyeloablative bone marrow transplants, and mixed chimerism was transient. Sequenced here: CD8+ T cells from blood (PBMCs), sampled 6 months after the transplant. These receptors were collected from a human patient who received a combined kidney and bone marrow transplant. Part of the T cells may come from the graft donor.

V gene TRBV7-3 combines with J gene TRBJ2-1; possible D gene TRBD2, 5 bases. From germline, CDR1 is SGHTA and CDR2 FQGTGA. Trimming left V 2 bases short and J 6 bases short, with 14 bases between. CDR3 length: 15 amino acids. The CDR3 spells CASSLGPRVGNEQFF. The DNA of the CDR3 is TGTGCCAGCAGCTTAGGACCGCGGGTCGGCAATGAGCAGTTCTTC. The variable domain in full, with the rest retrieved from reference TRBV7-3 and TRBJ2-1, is GAGVSQTPSNKVTEKGKYVELRCDPISGHTALYWYRQSLGQGPEFLIYFQGTGAADDSGLPNDRFFAVRPEGSVSTLKIQRTERGDSAVYLCASSLGPRVGNEQFFGPGTRLTVL.

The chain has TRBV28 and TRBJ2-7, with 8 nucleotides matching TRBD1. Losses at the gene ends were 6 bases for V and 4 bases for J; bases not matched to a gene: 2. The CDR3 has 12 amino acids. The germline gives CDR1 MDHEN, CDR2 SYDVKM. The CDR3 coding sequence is TGTGCCAGCAGGGACAGGGAGTACGAGCAGTACTTC. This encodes CASRDREYEQYF.

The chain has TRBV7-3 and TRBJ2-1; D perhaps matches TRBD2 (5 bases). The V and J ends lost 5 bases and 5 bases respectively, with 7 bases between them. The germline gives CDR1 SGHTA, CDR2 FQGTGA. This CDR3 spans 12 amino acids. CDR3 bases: TGTGCCAGCAGCAGTAGCGACAATGAGCAGTTCTTC. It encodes CASSSSDNEQFF.

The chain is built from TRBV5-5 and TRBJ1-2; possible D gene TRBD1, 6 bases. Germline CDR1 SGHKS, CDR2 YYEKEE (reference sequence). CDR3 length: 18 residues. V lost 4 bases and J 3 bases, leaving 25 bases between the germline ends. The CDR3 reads CASSPNYADRWSHYGYTF. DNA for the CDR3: TGTGCCAGCAGCCCGAATTATGCTGACAGGTGGAGTCACTATGGCTACACCTTC.

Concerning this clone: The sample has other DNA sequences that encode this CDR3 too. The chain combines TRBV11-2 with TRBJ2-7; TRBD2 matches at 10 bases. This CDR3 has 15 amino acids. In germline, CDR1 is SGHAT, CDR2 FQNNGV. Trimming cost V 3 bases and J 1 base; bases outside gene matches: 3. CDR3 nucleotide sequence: TGTGCCAGCAGCTTCGGAGCGGGAGGGTCCTACGAGCAGTACTTC. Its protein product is CASSFGAGGSYEQYF.

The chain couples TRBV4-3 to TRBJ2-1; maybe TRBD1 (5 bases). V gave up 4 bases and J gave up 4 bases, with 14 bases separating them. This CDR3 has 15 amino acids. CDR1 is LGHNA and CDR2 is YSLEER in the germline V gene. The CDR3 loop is CASSPSRVGYNEQFF. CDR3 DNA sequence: TGCGCCAGCAGCCCCAGCAGGGTGGGGTACAATGAGCAGTTCTTC.

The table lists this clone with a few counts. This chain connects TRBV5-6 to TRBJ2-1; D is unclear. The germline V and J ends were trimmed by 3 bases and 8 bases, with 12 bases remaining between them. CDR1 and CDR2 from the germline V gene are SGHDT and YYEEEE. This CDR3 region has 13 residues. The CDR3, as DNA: TGTGCCAGCAGCTACACCCAGGTCCATGAGCAGTTCTTC. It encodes CASSYTQVHEQFF.

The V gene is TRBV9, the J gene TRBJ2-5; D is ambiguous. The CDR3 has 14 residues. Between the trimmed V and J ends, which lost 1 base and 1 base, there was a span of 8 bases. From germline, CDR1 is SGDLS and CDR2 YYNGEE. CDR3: CASSVYSSQETQYF. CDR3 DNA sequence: TGTGCCAGCAGCGTATACAGTAGCCAAGAGACCCAGTACTTC.

The CDR3 here is CAWTPSSGLQETQYF. Written as DNA, the CDR3 is TGTGCCTGGACCCCTTCGAGCGGCCTTCAAGAGACCCAGTACTTC. The chain employs TRBV30 and TRBJ2-5, with D perhaps TRBD2 (5 bases). This CDR3 comprises 15 residues. The germline V gene encodes CDR1 GTSNPN and CDR2 SVGIG (reference sequence). Trimming cost V 4 bases and J 2 bases, with 17 bases left between them.

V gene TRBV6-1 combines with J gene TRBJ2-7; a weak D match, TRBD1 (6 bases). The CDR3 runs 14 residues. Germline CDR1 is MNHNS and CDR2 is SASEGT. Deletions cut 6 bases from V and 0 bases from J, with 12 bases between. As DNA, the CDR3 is TGTGCCAGCAGGGGACACCCAGACTCCTACGAGCAGTACTTC. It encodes CASRGHPDSYEQYF.

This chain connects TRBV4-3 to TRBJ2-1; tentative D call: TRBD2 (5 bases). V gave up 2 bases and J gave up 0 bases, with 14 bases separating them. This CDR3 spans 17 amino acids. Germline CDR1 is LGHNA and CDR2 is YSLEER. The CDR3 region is CASSQTFSGSSYNEQFF. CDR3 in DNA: TGCGCCAGCAGCCAAACGTTTAGTGGGAGCTCCTACAATGAGCAGTTCTTC.

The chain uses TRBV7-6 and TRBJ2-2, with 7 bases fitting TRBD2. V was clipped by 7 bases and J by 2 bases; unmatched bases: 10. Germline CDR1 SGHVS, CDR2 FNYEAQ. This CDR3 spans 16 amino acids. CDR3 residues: CASTQTPSGNTGELFF. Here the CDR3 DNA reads TGTGCCAGCACCCAAACCCCTAGCGGCAACACCGGGGAGCTGTTTTTT.

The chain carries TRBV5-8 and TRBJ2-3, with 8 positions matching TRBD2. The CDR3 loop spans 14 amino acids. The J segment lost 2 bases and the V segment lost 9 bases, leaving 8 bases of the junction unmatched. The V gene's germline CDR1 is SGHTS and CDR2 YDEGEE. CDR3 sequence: CATSGTRYTDTQYF. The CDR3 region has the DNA TGTGCCACCTCCGGGACTAGATACACAGATACGCAGTATTTT.

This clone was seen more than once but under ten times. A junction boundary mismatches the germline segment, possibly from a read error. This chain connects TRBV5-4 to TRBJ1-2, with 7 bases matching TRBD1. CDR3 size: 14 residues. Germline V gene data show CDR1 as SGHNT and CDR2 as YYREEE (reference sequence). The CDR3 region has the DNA TGCGCCAGCAGCCAAGTGTCTACAGGGGATGGCTACACCTTC. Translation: CASSQVSTGDGYTF. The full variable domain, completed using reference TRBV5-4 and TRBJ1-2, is ETGVTQSPTHLIKTRGQQVTLRCSSQSGHNTVSWYQQALGQGPQFIFQYYREEENGRGNFPPRFSGLQFPNYSSELNVNALELDDSALYLCASSQVSTGDGYTFGSGTRLTVV.